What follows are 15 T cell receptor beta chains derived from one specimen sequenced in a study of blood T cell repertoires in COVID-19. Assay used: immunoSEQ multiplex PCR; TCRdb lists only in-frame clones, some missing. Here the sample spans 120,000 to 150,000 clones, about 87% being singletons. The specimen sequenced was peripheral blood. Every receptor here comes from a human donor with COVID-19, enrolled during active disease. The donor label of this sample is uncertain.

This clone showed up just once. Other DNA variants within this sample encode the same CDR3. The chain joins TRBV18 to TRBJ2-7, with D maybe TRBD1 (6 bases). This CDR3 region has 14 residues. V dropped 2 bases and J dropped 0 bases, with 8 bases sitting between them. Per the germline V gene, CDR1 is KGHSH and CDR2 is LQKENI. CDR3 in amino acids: CASSPGQSSYEQYF. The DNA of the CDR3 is TGTGCCAGCTCACCAGGACAGTCCTCCTACGAGCAGTACTTC.

The DNA of the CDR3 is TGTGCCAGCAGCACGACAGGGGGCGTCGACTATGGCTACACCTTC. Translated, it gives CASSTTGGVDYGYTF. This sequence joins TRBV7-2 and TRBJ1-2; 10 positions match TRBD1. The CDR3 has 15 amino acids. With V trimmed by 5 bases and J by 3 bases, 6 bases remained unmatched. Per the germline V gene, CDR1 is SGHTA and CDR2 is FQGNSA. The variable domain in full, completed from reference TRBV7-2 and TRBJ1-2, reads GAGVSQSPSNKVTEKGKDVELRCDPISGHTALYWYRQSLGQGLEFLIYFQGNSAPDKSGLPSDRFSAERTGGSVSTLTIQRTQQEDSAVYLCASSTTGGVDYGYTFGSGTRLTVV.

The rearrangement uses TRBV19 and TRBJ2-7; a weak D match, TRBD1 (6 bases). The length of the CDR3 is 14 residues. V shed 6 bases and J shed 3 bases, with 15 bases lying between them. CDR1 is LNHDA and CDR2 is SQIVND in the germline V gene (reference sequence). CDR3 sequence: CASRASGQNYEQYF. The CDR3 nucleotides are TGTGCCAGTAGAGCATCCGGACAGAACTACGAGCAGTACTTC. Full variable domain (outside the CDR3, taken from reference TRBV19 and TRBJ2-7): DGGITQSPKYLFRKEGQNVTLSCEQNLNHDAMYWYRQDPGQGLRLIYYSQIVNDFQKGDIAEGYSVSREKKESFPLTVTSAQKNPTAFYLCASRASGQNYEQYFGPGTRLTVT.

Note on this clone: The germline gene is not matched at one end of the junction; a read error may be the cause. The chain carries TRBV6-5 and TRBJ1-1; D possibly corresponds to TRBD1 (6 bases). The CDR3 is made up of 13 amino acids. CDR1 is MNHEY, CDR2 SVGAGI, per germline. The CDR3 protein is CASSSNTGHRPIF. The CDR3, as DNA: TGTGCCAGCAGTTCCAATACGGGACACCGGCCGATCTTT.

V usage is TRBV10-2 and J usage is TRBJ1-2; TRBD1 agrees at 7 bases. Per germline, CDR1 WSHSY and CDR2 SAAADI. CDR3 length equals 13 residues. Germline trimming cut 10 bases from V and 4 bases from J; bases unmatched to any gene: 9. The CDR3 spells CATNNRGPYGYTF. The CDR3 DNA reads TGCGCCACAAATAACAGGGGACCCTATGGCTACACCTTC.

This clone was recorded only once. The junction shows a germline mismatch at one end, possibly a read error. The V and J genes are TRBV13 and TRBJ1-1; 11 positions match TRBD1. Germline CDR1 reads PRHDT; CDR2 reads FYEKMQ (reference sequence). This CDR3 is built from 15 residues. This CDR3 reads CAPSSGGQGGTEAFF. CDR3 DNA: TGCGCCCCCAGCTCCGGGGGACAGGGGGGGACTGAAGCTTTCTTT.

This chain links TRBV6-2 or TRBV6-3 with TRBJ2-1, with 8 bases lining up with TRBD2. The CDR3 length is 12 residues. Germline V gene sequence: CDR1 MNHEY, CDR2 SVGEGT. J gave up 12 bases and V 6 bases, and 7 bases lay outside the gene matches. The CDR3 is CASSLSGSWQFF. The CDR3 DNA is TGTGCCAGCAGCCTGAGCGGGAGCTGGCAGTTCTTC.

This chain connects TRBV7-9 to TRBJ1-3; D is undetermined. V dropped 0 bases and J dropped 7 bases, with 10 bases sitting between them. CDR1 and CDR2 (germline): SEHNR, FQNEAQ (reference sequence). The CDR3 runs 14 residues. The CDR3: CASSLAGEVNTIYF. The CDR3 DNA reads TGTGCCAGCAGCTTAGCCGGGGAAGTCAACACCATATATTTT.

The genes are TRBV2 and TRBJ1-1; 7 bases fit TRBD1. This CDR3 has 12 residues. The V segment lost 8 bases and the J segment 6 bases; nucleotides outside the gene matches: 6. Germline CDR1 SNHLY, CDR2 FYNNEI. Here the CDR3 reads CASLPDRAEAFF. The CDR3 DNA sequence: TGTGCCAGCTTACCTGACAGGGCTGAAGCTTTCTTT.

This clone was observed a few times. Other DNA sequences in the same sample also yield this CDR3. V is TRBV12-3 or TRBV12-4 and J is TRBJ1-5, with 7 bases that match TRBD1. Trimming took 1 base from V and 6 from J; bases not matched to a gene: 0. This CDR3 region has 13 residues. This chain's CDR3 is CASSLGQGQPQHF. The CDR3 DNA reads TGTGCCAGCAGTTTAGGACAGGGTCAGCCCCAGCATTTT.

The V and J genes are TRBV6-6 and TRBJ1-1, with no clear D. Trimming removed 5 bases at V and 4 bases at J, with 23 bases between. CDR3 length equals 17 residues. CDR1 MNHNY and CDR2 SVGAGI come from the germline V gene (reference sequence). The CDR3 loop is CASSPDGEGLVFTEAFF. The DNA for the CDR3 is TGTGCCAGCAGTCCGGACGGAGAGGGATTGGTTTTCACTGAAGCTTTCTTT.

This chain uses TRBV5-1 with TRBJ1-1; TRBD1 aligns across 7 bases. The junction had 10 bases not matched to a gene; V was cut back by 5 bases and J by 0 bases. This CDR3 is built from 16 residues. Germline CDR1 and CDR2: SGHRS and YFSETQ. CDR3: CASRKGAITMNTEAFF. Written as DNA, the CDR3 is TGCGCCAGCAGGAAGGGGGCGATTACAATGAACACTGAAGCTTTCTTT.

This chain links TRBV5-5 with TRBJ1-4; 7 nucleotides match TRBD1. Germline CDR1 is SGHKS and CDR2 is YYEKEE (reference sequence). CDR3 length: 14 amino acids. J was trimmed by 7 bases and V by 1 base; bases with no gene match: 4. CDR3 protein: CASSLNRGSEKLFF. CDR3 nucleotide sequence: TGTGCCAGCAGCTTGAACAGGGGAAGTGAAAAACTGTTTTTT.

The DNA of the CDR3 is TGTGCCATCAGCCTAGAGGGAGGCTGGGGTGGGACCCAGTACTTC. Protein: CAISLEGGWGGTQYF. The chain carries TRBV10-3 and TRBJ2-5; D is perhaps TRBD2 (6 bases). The V and J ends lost 6 bases and 7 bases respectively, with 21 bases between them. Germline V CDR1 and CDR2: ENHRY, SYGVKD. The CDR3 has 15 residues.

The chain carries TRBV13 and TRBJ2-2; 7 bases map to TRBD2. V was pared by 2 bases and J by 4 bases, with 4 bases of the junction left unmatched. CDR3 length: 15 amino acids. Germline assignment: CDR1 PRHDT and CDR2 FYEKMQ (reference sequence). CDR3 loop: CASSLSGAFTGELFF. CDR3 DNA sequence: TGTGCCAGCAGCTTAAGCGGGGCCTTCACCGGGGAGCTGTTTTTT.